The 9 T cell receptor beta chains reported below all come from one sample, sequenced in a study of shared clonotypes between healthy human individuals. Clones were sequenced by immunoSEQ multiplex PCR, and TCRdb holds only the in-frame ones, with some missing. The table lists fewer than 100,000 clones, around 67% of them singletons. Sequences were obtained from memory CD8+ T cells sorted from blood. Sample subset: CD45RO+ cells pooled with CCR7-negative TemRA cells. The receptors shown here come from a man under 40 in good health.

This rearrangement joins TRBV9 to TRBJ2-1, with 10 bases fitting TRBD2. V shed 1 base, J shed 3 bases, and the junction held 10 bases outside the gene matches. The CDR3 has 18 residues. Germline CDR1 is SGDLS and CDR2 is YYNGEE. CDR3 protein: CASSVLASGSGVYNEQFF. DNA for the CDR3: TGTGCCAGCAGCGTATTGGCTAGCGGGAGTGGGGTCTACAATGAGCAGTTCTTC.

This rearrangement joins TRBV9 to TRBJ2-5; tentatively, D is TRBD2 (6 bases). Germline assignment: CDR1 SGDLS and CDR2 YYNGEE. This CDR3 contains 13 residues. V lost 3 bases to trimming and J lost 1 base, with 7 bases between them. CDR3 sequence: CASSGGIQETQYF. In nucleotides, the CDR3 is TGTGCCAGCAGCGGCGGGATCCAAGAGACCCAGTACTTC.

This clone appeared many times. Other nucleotide sequences from this sample produce the same CDR3. The V gene is TRBV7-9, the J gene TRBJ1-5; TRBD1 matches at 8 bases. CDR1 and CDR2 from the germline V gene are SEHNR and FQNEAQ (reference sequence). J lost 4 bases, V lost 4 bases, and 3 bases had no gene match. The CDR3 runs to 14 residues. CDR3 in amino acids: CASSSTGGNQPQHF. The CDR3 DNA sequence: TGTGCCAGCAGCTCCACAGGGGGAAATCAGCCCCAGCATTTT.

The chain has TRBV4-2 and TRBJ2-1; TRBD2 agrees at 9 bases. Germline V CDR1 and CDR2: LGHNA, YNFKEQ. The CDR3 is 16 amino acids. Trimming took 1 base from V and 9 from J; bases not matched to a gene: 10. The chain's CDR3 is CASSQGVAGEVGEQFF. CDR3 DNA: TGTGCCAGCAGCCAAGGGGTAGCGGGAGAGGTCGGTGAGCAGTTCTTC.

The rearrangement uses TRBV28 and TRBJ1-1, with 9 bases matching TRBD1. The CDR3 consists of 16 residues. V lost 6 bases, J lost 1 base, and 9 bases stayed unmatched. CDR1 MDHEN and CDR2 SYDVKM come from the germline V gene. The CDR3 DNA is TGTGCCAGCAGCCCCCGGGACAGGGCTCAGAACACTGAAGCTTTCTTT. Translating it yields CASSPRDRAQNTEAFF.

The chain couples TRBV14 to TRBJ2-6; TRBD1 agrees at 12 bases. In germline, CDR1 is SGHDN, CDR2 FVKESK. The CDR3 loop spans 17 amino acids. V shed 6 bases, J shed 2 bases, and the junction held 5 bases outside the gene matches. The CDR3 DNA sequence: TGTGCCAGCAGTCGGGGGACAGGGGGCGCTGGGGCCAACGTCCTGACTTTC. It translates to CASSRGTGGAGANVLTF.

A single count supports this clone. V usage is TRBV19 and J usage is TRBJ2-6; a weak D match, TRBD2 (6 bases). The CDR3 is 14 residues long. The V gene's germline CDR1 is LNHDA and CDR2 SQIVND (reference sequence). With 6 bases removed from V and 1 base from J, the gap between germline ends came to 7 bases. The CDR3 DNA follows: TGTGCCAGTAGCCGGGGGTCTGGGGCCAACGTCCTGACTTTC. This codes for CASSRGSGANVLTF.

This clone was detected a few times. V and J are TRBV6-4 and TRBJ2-6, with D hard to call. Deletions cut 3 bases from V and 1 base from J, with 10 bases between. This CDR3 contains 16 residues. Germline-derived CDR1 and CDR2 are MRHNA and SNTAGT. Written as DNA, the CDR3 is TGTGCCAGCAGTGATTCCCTCAAGTCTGGGGCCAACGTCCTGACTTTC. It yields the protein CASSDSLKSGANVLTF.

This clone was counted at least ten times. This sample also contains other DNA sequences that code for the same CDR3. The chain joins TRBV16 to TRBJ2-7; unclear D gene. This CDR3 has 12 residues. The ends were cut back, 3 bases at V and 4 bases at J, with 7 bases in the middle. Looked up from germline, CDR1 is KGHSY and CDR2 is FQNENV. CDR3 bases: TGTGCCAGCAGCCACTCTCTTTACGAGCAGTACTTC. Protein: CASSHSLYEQYF.